This entry features one T cell receptor (beta chain) sequence. The sample belongs to a study of Graves' ophthalmopathy and Graves' hyperthyroidism. V was clipped by 10 bases and J by 6 bases; unmatched bases: 15. Germline values: CDR1 SGHVS, CDR2 FQNEAQ. The length of the CDR3 is 14 residues. CDR3 regions of TCR beta were amplified from RNA transcripts. Second-round multiplex PCR came after a first-round RT-PCR that employed HTBI primers. TCRdb itself ran the multiplex PCR reads through MiXCR, one entry per CDR3 protein. Found here are over a million distinct CDR3 sequences, about 35% of them singletons; the top ten hold 11%.

The chain uses TRBV7-8 and TRBJ2-7; 7 bases match TRBD2. Sequenced material: peripheral blood or thyroid tissue (not recorded which). The clonotype comes from an adult man with Graves' hyperthyroidism. The CDR3: CATAGVALRGEQYF. As DNA, the CDR3 is TGTGCCACCGCGGGGGTGGCCCTCCGGGGCGAGCAGTACTTC.